At least ten counts were recorded for the clone carrying this TCR beta chain. This specimen comes from a study of identical twins. The V segment lost 2 bases and the J segment 8 bases; nucleotides outside the gene matches: 1. The CDR3 has 12 amino acids. Per the germline V gene, CDR1 is DFQATT and CDR2 is SNEGSKA (reference sequence). Using its own MiXCR run on the 5' RACE reads, TCRdb lists one record per CDR3 protein. There are 750,000 to 950,000 distinct CDR3 sequences in the sample; about 12% occur only once, and 1.5% to 2% lies in the top ten. The sample was also reused in another study, on yellow fever vaccine responses in identical twins.

The chain recombines TRBV20-1 with TRBJ2-1; 9 positions agree with TRBD2. This sequence originates from a woman in her late teens or twenties in good health. Sequences were obtained from PBMCs. The CDR3 loop is CSARTSGHEQFF. DNA for the CDR3: TGCAGTGCTAGAACTAGCGGGCATGAGCAGTTCTTC.